The clone carrying this T cell receptor (beta chain) has only a few counts. Its target is not known. Different DNA sequences within this sample yield the same CDR3. Primers: 60 Vbeta forward and 13 Jbeta reverse. Only in-frame clones appear in the TCRdb table, and some are missing; sequencing was by immunoSEQ multiplex PCR. Of tens of thousands of clones in the sample, approximately 73% were seen once. CDR1 is MRHNA, CDR2 SNTAGT, per germline. This CDR3 region has 15 residues. Trimming took 0 bases from V and 7 from J; bases not matched to a gene: 3. The entry originates in a study of cytomegalovirus exposure and HLA in healthy donors. Findings and limits, study-wide: In an earlier analysis, productive rearrangement rates for most beta V segments clustered near 87% or 30%. Certain sequence variants were highly shared and formed a cluster, and this cluster was likely a sequencing artifact.

The source is a man aged 45 to 65 in good health and CMV-seronegative. This sequence joins TRBV6-4 and TRBJ2-1; 10 nucleotides agree with TRBD2. The material sequenced was PBMCs. The CDR3 region has the DNA TGTGCCAGCAGTGACTCGAGCGGGGGGGCAAATGAGCAGTTCTTC. Translation gives CASSDSSGGANEQFF.